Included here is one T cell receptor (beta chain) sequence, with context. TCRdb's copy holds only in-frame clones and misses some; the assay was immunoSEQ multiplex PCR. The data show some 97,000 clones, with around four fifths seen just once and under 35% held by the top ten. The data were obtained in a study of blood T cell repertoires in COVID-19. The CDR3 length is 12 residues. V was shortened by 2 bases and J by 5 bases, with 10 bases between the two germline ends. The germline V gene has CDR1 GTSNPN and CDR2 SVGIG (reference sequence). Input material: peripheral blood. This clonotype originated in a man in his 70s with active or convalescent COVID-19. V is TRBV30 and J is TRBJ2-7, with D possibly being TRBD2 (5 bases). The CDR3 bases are TGTGCCTGGAGTACGGGGTTAGACGAGCAGTACTTC. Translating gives CAWSTGLDEQYF.